A selection of T cell receptor beta chains follows, all from one sample in a study of Graves' ophthalmopathy and Graves' hyperthyroidism. TCRdb reprocessed the multiplex PCR reads with MiXCR, giving one entry per CDR3 protein. The sample holds hundreds of thousands of distinct CDR3 sequences, 20% to 25% seen once. Sequenced material: peripheral blood. The receptor source for this set is a woman aged 18 to 35 with stable Graves' hyperthyroidism. Some clones in this sample may be carry-over from other donors' samples. CDR3s leave out the opening cysteine and the closing phenylalanine or tryptophan. D genes are given only for firm matches.

V gene | D gene | CDR3 protein
TRBV20-1 | TRBD2 | SARVSGADEQY
TRBV20-1 | . | SASRDANQPQH
TRBV5-1 | . | ASSAWETQNTGELF
TRBV29-1 | . | SVPGPSSNTGELF
TRBV28 | . | ASSSQEKLGLNTEAF
TRBV6-5 | . | ASSFLRPNTGELF
TRBV6-5 | TRBD1 | ASSTPGGGETQY
TRBV4-3 | TRBD2 | ASSQGSAGGLISQETQY
TRBV6-5 | . | ASSYGGLSRETQY
TRBV30 | TRBD1 | ARGQGAETQY
TRBV11-2 | TRBD1 | ASSLDQGAFPGELF
TRBV6-1 | . | ASSISWDSNQPQH
TRBV6-5 | . | ASSQGLGNQPQH
TRBV20-1 | TRBD1 | SARDDRAALGTQY
TRBV2 | . | ASKFDRGAEAF
TRBV7-9 | TRBD1 | ASSQDLGQYHSNQPQH
TRBV6-1 | . | ASSEAKGGYEQY
TRBV12-3/TRBV12-4 | . | ASSFEKDQPQH
TRBV6-2/TRBV6-3 | . | ASSSPSQPQH
TRBV12-3/TRBV12-4 | TRBD1 | ASSLRGRMNTEAF
TRBV28 | TRBD1 | ASSSLDRGRRQPQH
TRBV28 | . | ASSVGAQPQH
TRBV2 | TRBD2 | ASRVSGNQYNEQF
TRBV20-1 | . | SAPDTNSYEQY
TRBV24-1 | . | ATSAYGTPQETQY
TRBV24-1 | TRBD2 | ATSDPAGESYEQY
TRBV5-6 | . | ASSLEGSGANYGYT
TRBV27 | TRBD2 | ASREAGAARETQY
TRBV20-1 | . | SARVLVKTQY
TRBV5-1 | TRBD1 | ASSLRQGSLNTEAF
TRBV4-1 | . | ASSQGTRSQPQH
TRBV29-1 | . | SVVLGVTEAF